The 11 T cell receptor beta chains listed next were all sequenced from one sample in a study of blood T cell repertoires in COVID-19. The protocol was immunoSEQ multiplex PCR, while the TCRdb copy is restricted to in-frame clones and leaves out a portion. The sample lists 200,000 to 250,000 clones; about 84% were seen once. Sequencing input: peripheral blood. These receptors were obtained from a man of 80 years or more with acute or convalescent COVID-19.

This sequence joins TRBV5-1 and TRBJ2-2; the D gene is possibly TRBD2 (7 bases). The CDR3 is made up of 17 amino acids. Germline V gives CDR1 SGHRS, CDR2 YFSETQ. V was pared by 0 bases and J by 4 bases, with 16 bases between. CDR3 sequence: CASSLEGAGARTGELFF. DNA for the CDR3: TGCGCCAGCAGCTTGGAAGGTGCGGGGGCGCGCACCGGGGAGCTGTTTTTT.

The chain joins TRBV28 to TRBJ1-6; D unclear. V shed 7 bases and J shed 9 bases, with 16 bases lying between them. Germline V gene lookup returns CDR1 MDHEN and CDR2 SYDVKM. The CDR3 is 14 residues long. CDR3 nucleotide sequence: TGTGCCAGCACCCCCGCCCGGAGGGCTTCACCCCTCCACTTT. The encoded protein is CASTPARRASPLHF.

V is TRBV5-5 and J is TRBJ1-1; 7 bases map to TRBD1. The germline gives CDR1 SGHKS, CDR2 YYEKEE (reference sequence). The CDR3 extends over 13 amino acids. The V gene end was trimmed by 5 bases and the J gene end by 5 bases; junction bases not matched to a gene: 6. CDR3 residues: CASRRQGGTEAFF. CDR3 DNA sequence: TGTGCCAGCAGACGACAGGGAGGTACTGAAGCTTTCTTT.

V gene TRBV27 combines with J gene TRBJ1-1; TRBD1 is a possible D gene (6 bases). The germline V gene has CDR1 MNHEY and CDR2 SMNVEV (reference sequence). The CDR3 spans 14 residues. V was clipped by 2 bases and J by 4 bases, with 11 bases between them. This CDR3 reads CASSLGGWGTEAFF. In DNA form, the CDR3 reads TGTGCCAGCAGTTTAGGGGGCTGGGGCACTGAAGCTTTCTTT.

This clone was seen a few times. The CDR3 DNA follows: TGCGCCAGCAGCCAATGGGACAGGGCGGACCACGAGCAGTACTTC. The encoded protein is CASSQWDRADHEQYF. The chain employs TRBV4-1 and TRBJ2-7; 9 nucleotides line up with TRBD1. The junction had 7 bases not matched to a gene; V was cut back by 2 bases and J by 5 bases. Germline V gives CDR1 MGHRA, CDR2 YSYEKL. This CDR3 is 15 amino acids long.

The chain employs TRBV28 and TRBJ2-1, with D tentatively TRBD2 (6 bases). This CDR3 comprises 14 residues. Germline V gene lookup returns CDR1 MDHEN and CDR2 SYDVKM. The V gene lost 6 bases and the J gene lost 6 bases, with 15 bases spanning the gap. CDR3 nucleotides: TGTGCCAGCAGAGATAGCGGAGCCTTCAATGAGCAGTTCTTC. Protein product: CASRDSGAFNEQFF.

This rearrangement joins TRBV5-1 to TRBJ2-5; maybe TRBD1 (6 bases). V lost 4 bases, J lost 5 bases, and 12 bases lay in between. CDR3 length equals 13 residues. The germline V gene has CDR1 SGHRS and CDR2 YFSETQ. The CDR3 sequence: CASSNTGPETQYF. The DNA of the CDR3 is TGCGCCAGCAGCAATACAGGGCCGGAGACCCAGTACTTC. Complete variable domain (other parts from reference TRBV5-1 and TRBJ2-5): KAGVTQTPRYLIKTRGQQVTLSCSPISGHRSVSWYQQTPGQGLQFLFEYFSETQRNKGNFPGRFSGRQFSNSRSEMNVSTLELGDSALYLCASSNTGPETQYFGPGTRLLVL.

The genes are TRBV5-5 and TRBJ2-7; 10 bases agree with TRBD1. With 2 bases clipped from V and 5 bases from J, the junction kept 10 bases outside the gene matches. CDR1 is SGHKS, CDR2 YYEKEE, per germline (reference sequence). The CDR3 consists of 16 residues. As DNA, the CDR3 is TGTGCCAGCAGCTTTTACGCCGGGACAGGGGTCCACGAGCAGTACTTC. Its translation is CASSFYAGTGVHEQYF.

The J gene is TRBJ2-6, the V gene TRBV6-5, with unresolved D. V was shortened by 10 bases and J by 1 base, with 2 bases between the two germline ends. The CDR3 runs to 11 residues. The germline V gene has CDR1 MNHEY and CDR2 SVGAGI. This chain's CDR3 is CATSGANVLTF. CDR3 nucleotide sequence: TGTGCCACTTCTGGGGCCAACGTCCTGACTTTC.

To note about this clone: Germline and junction disagree at one end, which may indicate a read error. The chain joins TRBV6-6 to TRBJ1-6; no firm D call. Germline V gives CDR1 MNHNY, CDR2 SVGAGI (reference sequence). This CDR3 comprises 13 residues. CDR3 loop: CATSTEKNSPLHF. The CDR3 coding sequence is TGTGCCACCAGTACAGAGAAAAATTCACCCCTCCACTTT.

The chain couples TRBV9 to TRBJ2-5; weak D call: TRBD1 (6 bases). Trimming shortened V by 2 bases and J by 4 bases, and 12 bases separated the two germline ends. From germline, CDR1 is SGDLS and CDR2 YYNGEE. This CDR3 has 14 residues. The CDR3 loop is CASSVSQGGETQYF. As DNA, the CDR3 is TGTGCCAGCAGCGTCTCACAGGGTGGAGAGACCCAGTACTTC.